The source of this T cell receptor (beta chain) is a study of OX40 agonist ivuxolimab in advanced cancers. With regard to the full study: The costimulatory receptor OX40 (CD134) was targeted by ivuxolimab, a fully human IgG2 agonistic monoclonal antibody. Intravenous ivuxolimab was administered to patients every 2 weeks at six dose levels: 0.01, 0.1, 0.3, 1.5, 3 and 10 mg/kg. The point of sequencing TCRbeta in the periphery was to test whether ivuxolimab changed TCR sequence diversity and drove clonal T-cell expansion. Partial responses were achieved by three dose-escalation patients, of whom one had hepatocellular carcinoma and two had cutaneous melanoma. The paper describes the monotherapy dose-escalation part (N = 52 patients) of the phase I trial of ivuxolimab. Prior anti-PD-1, anti-PD-L1 or anti-CTLA-4 therapy was permitted, and about 40% of dose-escalation patients had received checkpoint inhibitors. The dose-escalation cohort was about 83% male with a mean age of about 58 years, ranging from roughly 20 to 80. Of the roughly 52 patients in dose escalation, about 19 had hepatocellular carcinoma, about 15 had melanoma, 9 had renal cell carcinoma and 9 had head and neck cancer.

Patients with autoimmune disease history or receiving systemic immunosuppression were excluded from the trial. In every dose cohort, peripheral blood was drawn for TCR sequencing at baseline, cycle 4 day 1, and cycle 7 day 1. Samples came from an open-label, multicenter, first-in-human phase I dose-escalation trial of ivuxolimab. Adults with locally advanced or metastatic head and neck squamous cell, hepatocellular, melanoma or renal cell carcinoma were enrolled in the trial. Before TCR sequencing, CD4+ T cells and CD8+ T cells from peripheral blood were sorted into separate populations. The germline V gene encodes CDR1 ENHRY and CDR2 SYGVKD. The CDR3 covers 16 residues, taking in both the cysteine and the phenylalanine. CDR3 DNA only is kept here, 48 bases in frame from base 1. V lost 2 bases and J lost 0 bases; the stretch between them is 13 bases long. Study-level results and caveats: At doses of 0.1 to 3.0 mg/kg, clonal expansion of both CD4+ and CD8+ blood T cells was observed from baseline to week 6. After ivuxolimab, CD8+ T cells had more expanded clones than CD4+ T cells on average. The antigen specificity of the clonally expanded peripheral T cells was not determined. In the 0.1-3.0 mg/kg groups, partial responders had among the lowest normalized peripheral clonal expansion, particularly in CD8+ T cells. Low levels of normalized T-cell clonal expansion were also seen in some patients who did not respond.

For sequencing of the TCRbeta CDR3 region, genomic DNA was extracted from the sorted cells. TCRbeta CDR3 regions were sequenced using the immunoSEQ Assay. Held by TCRdb, this immuneACCESS table contains in-frame sequences only and omits some clones. Under half of the omission traces to an unresolved V gene where checked; the cause of the rest is unknown. Present in this sample are some 65,000 clones, 87% of which were seen just once. The ten biggest clones cover around 2.9% of the sample. Concerning this clone itself: There is no known antigen for this receptor. Base quality data are lacking; no much larger clone is found one base away.

The material was CD4+ or CD8+ T cells sorted from blood, obtained in a trial of the OX40 agonist ivuxolimab. In this chain, TRBV10-3 is recombined with TRBJ1-1; the D gene remains uncertain. This receptor was taken from an adult with an advanced solid tumor such as melanoma, head and neck, liver or kidney cancer. The CDR3 sequence is CAISEGGEGMNTEAFF. The DNA is as follows: TGTGCCATCAGTGAGGGCGGGGAGGGCATGAACACTGAAGCTTTCTTT.